Listed below are T cell receptor beta chains from one sample, sequenced in a study of blood T cell repertoires in COVID-19. The repertoire was sequenced with immunoSEQ multiplex PCR; TCRdb's copy has only in-frame clones and lacks some. The table lists around 87,000 clones, around 79% of them singletons. Sequenced material: peripheral blood. The receptors shown here come from a woman of 80 years or more with acute or convalescent COVID-19. The CDR3 runs from the conserved cysteine through the conserved F or W. Each record gives: J gene, clone size, V gene, D gene, CDR3 protein, CDR3 DNA. D genes are given only for firm matches. Part of the rows lack a size; the others show once, few, many or a class for expanded clones.

>TRBJ1-4|-|TRBV28|TRBD1
CASSSWTGTVGKEKLFF
TGTGCCAGCAGTTCCTGGACAGGGACGGTGGGTAAAGAAAAACTGTTTTTT
>TRBJ2-1|-|TRBV7-2|-
CASSSVRGLALNEQFF
TGTGCCAGCAGCTCCGTACGGGGTCTCGCTCTCAATGAGCAGTTCTTC
>TRBJ1-2|-|TRBV7-9|TRBD1
CASSSTGTGGPYGYTF
TGTGCCAGCAGCTCGACCGGGACAGGGGGCCCCTATGGCTACACCTTC
>TRBJ1-2|-|TRBV12-3/TRBV12-4|TRBD1
CASRSTGSYGYTF
TGTGCCAGCAGGTCGACAGGGTCCTATGGCTACACCTTC
>TRBJ2-7|-|TRBV25-1|TRBD2
CASRGVRGTPYEQYF
TGTGCCAGCAGGGGGGTGCGGGGGACTCCCTACGAGCAGTACTTC
>TRBJ1-5|few|TRBV3-1/TRBV3-2|TRBD1
CASSQGDRGSFNQPQHF
TGTGCCAGCAGCCAAGGAGACAGGGGGAGTTTCAATCAGCCCCAGCATTTT
>TRBJ2-5|-|TRBV29-1|-
CSVETEAPTQYF
TGCAGCGTTGAAACGGAGGCCCCGACCCAGTACTTC
>TRBJ1-2|-|TRBV29-1|-
CSVRENYGYTF
TGCAGCGTTAGAGAAAACTATGGCTACACCTTC
>TRBJ2-3|-|TRBV11-3|TRBD2
CASSLGLTSGAVDTQYF
TGTGCCAGCAGCTTAGGCCTGACTAGCGGGGCGGTAGATACGCAGTATTTT
>TRBJ1-5|-|TRBV9|TRBD1
CASSVGDSNSNQPQHF
TGTGCCAGCAGCGTAGGGGACAGTAATAGCAATCAGCCCCAGCATTTT
>TRBJ2-7|-|TRBV4-2|TRBD2
CASSQEASGPYEQYF
TGTGCCAGCAGCCAAGAGGCTAGCGGACCCTACGAGCAGTACTTC
>TRBJ2-2|many|TRBV9|TRBD1
CASSAPGQGDTGELFF
TGTGCCAGCAGCGCACCGGGACAGGGTGACACCGGGGAGCTGTTTTTT
>TRBJ2-4|-|TRBV3-1/TRBV3-2|-
CASSLGPSKDIQYF
TGTGCCAGCAGCCTTGGGCCCTCCAAAGACATTCAGTACTTC
>TRBJ2-3|-|TRBV19|TRBD2
CASSSASGAIDTQYF
TGTGCCAGTAGTAGTGCTAGCGGTGCTATAGATACGCAGTATTTT
>TRBJ1-2|few|TRBV11-2|-
CAVQGTGGYTF
TGTGCCGTACAGGGTACGGGAGGCTACACCTTC
>TRBJ2-5|-|TRBV14|TRBD2
CASSQTSGGETQYF
TGTGCCAGCAGCCAAACTAGCGGGGGAGAGACCCAGTACTTC
>TRBJ2-3|few|TRBV18|-
CASSPIADTQYF
TGTGCCAGCTCACCAATAGCAGATACGCAGTATTTT
>TRBJ2-1|-|TRBV4-3|-
CASSPKLVVHSGHNEQFF
TGCGCCAGCAGCCCGAAACTAGTGGTGCACAGTGGCCACAATGAGCAGTTCTTC
>TRBJ2-2|-|TRBV7-9|-
CASSLGGGSSGELFF
TGTGCCAGCAGCTTAGGCGGGGGCTCGTCCGGGGAGCTGTTTTTT
>TRBJ1-5|-|TRBV7-9|TRBD1
CASSLTGALNQPQHF
TGTGCCAGCAGCCTGACAGGGGCGCTCAATCAGCCCCAGCATTTT
>TRBJ2-7|-|TRBV6-5|TRBD2
CASMYGGSSYEQYF
TGTGCCAGCATGTACGGGGGGAGCTCCTACGAGCAGTACTTC
>TRBJ1-2|few|TRBV7-3|-
CASSLGVGRNYGYTF
TGTGCCAGCAGCTTAGGAGTTGGTAGGAACTATGGCTACACCTTC
>TRBJ1-3|-|TRBV30|-
CAWSRGFSGNTIYF
TGTGCCTGGAGTAGGGGCTTCTCTGGAAACACCATATATTTT
>TRBJ1-5|-|TRBV19|-
CASTLQNQPQHF
TGTGCCAGTACCCTGCAGAATCAGCCCCAGCATTTT
>TRBJ1-1|-|TRBV7-9|-
CASSLGGYSGTEAFF
TGTGCCAGCAGCTTAGGCGGATACTCGGGAACTGAAGCTTTCTTT
>TRBJ1-1|-|TRBV7-3|-
CASSPGRGGGEAFF
TGTGCCAGCAGCCCTGGGCGGGGAGGAGGAGAAGCTTTCTTT
>TRBJ2-1|-|TRBV18|TRBD1
CASSPTGGGGNEQFF
TGTGCCAGCTCACCGACAGGGGGCGGGGGCAATGAGCAGTTCTTC
>TRBJ2-7|once|TRBV21-1|-
CASSKVGGADCSYEQYF
TGTGCCAGCAGCAAAGTTGGAGGGGCCGATTGTTCCTACGAGCAGTACTTC
>TRBJ2-4|-|TRBV19|TRBD1
CASRKTGGAPNIQYF
TGTGCCAGTAGGAAAACAGGGGGCGCACCTAACATTCAGTACTTC
>TRBJ2-2|-|TRBV2|-
CASSEGTLRELFF
TGTGCCAGCAGTGAAGGGACTCTGCGAGAGCTGTTTTTT
>TRBJ1-1|-|TRBV18|-
CASSPSGDTEAFF
TGTGCCAGCTCACCCTCAGGGGACACTGAAGCTTTCTTT
>TRBJ2-1|-|TRBV4-2|-
CASSPSWGHNEQFF
TGTGCCAGCAGCCCAAGCTGGGGGCACAATGAGCAGTTCTTC
>TRBJ2-1|few|TRBV6-2/TRBV6-3|-
CASSYQASSYNEQFF
TGTGCCAGCAGTTACCAGGCCAGCTCCTACAATGAGCAGTTCTTC
>TRBJ1-1|-|TRBV3-1/TRBV3-2|-
CASSQSDSNTEAFF
TGTGCCAGCAGCCAATCAGACAGTAACACTGAAGCTTTCTTT
>TRBJ2-5|-|TRBV11-3|TRBD1
CASSRQGRETQYF
TGTGCCAGCAGCCGACAGGGAAGAGAGACCCAGTACTTC
>TRBJ2-1|few|TRBV7-8|TRBD2
CASSRRSGGAQGEQFF
TGTGCCAGCAGCCGAAGGAGCGGGGGGGCCCAGGGTGAGCAGTTCTTC
>TRBJ2-4|-|TRBV3-1/TRBV3-2|TRBD2
CASSHYTGTSGQNIQYF
TGTGCCAGCAGCCATTACACCGGGACTAGTGGGCAAAACATTCAGTACTTC
>TRBJ2-1|-|TRBV3-1/TRBV3-2|TRBD2
CASSLTAGGYNEQFF
TGTGCCAGCAGCCTGACAGCGGGGGGGTACAATGAGCAGTTCTTC
>TRBJ1-1|-|TRBV12-3/TRBV12-4|TRBD1
CASILTGGTEAFF
TGTGCCAGCATCCTGACAGGGGGCACTGAAGCTTTCTTT
>TRBJ2-1|-|TRBV5-4|TRBD2
CASSIAGGSYNEQFF
TGTGCCAGCAGCATAGCGGGGGGGTCCTACAATGAGCAGTTCTTC
>TRBJ1-2|-|TRBV27|-
CASSLSGLYGYTF
TGTGCCAGCAGTTTATCAGGACTTTATGGCTACACCTTC
>TRBJ2-3|-|TRBV25-1|-
CASSVAGTDTQYF
TGTGCCAGCAGTGTAGCGGGCACAGATACGCAGTATTTT
>TRBJ2-3|-|TRBV10-3|TRBD2
CAISLQAGDTQYF
TGTGCCATCAGTCTGCAAGCGGGGGATACGCAGTATTTT
>TRBJ2-7|few|TRBV21-1|-
CASSKVEGKTSYEQYF
TGTGCCAGCAGCAAAGTGGAGGGGAAGACCAGCTACGAGCAGTACTTC
>TRBJ2-1|few|TRBV11-2|-
CASSSWGGFRRYNEQFF
TGTGCCAGCAGCTCGTGGGGGGGCTTCCGAAGGTACAATGAGCAGTTCTTC
>TRBJ2-5|-|TRBV2|TRBD2
CASRPGLAGSGTQYF
TGTGCCAGCAGACCGGGACTAGCGGGTTCCGGGACCCAGTACTTC
>TRBJ2-6|-|TRBV4-2|TRBD2
CASSPVFGLAGGPLVSGANVLTF
TGTGCCAGCAGCCCAGTTTTCGGACTAGCGGGGGGGCCCCTTGTCTCTGGGGCCAACGTCCTGACTTTC
>TRBJ1-4|-|TRBV5-1|-
CASSLGQTNEKLFF
TGCGCCAGCAGCTTGGGACAGACTAATGAAAAACTGTTTTTT
>TRBJ1-1|-|TRBV4-2|-
CASSQVQQGTEAFF
TGTGCCAGCAGCCAAGTCCAACAGGGCACTGAAGCTTTCTTT
>TRBJ1-3|once|TRBV6-5|-
CASDPGDSGNTIYF
TGTGCCAGCGATCCCGGAGACTCTGGAAACACCATATATTTT
>TRBJ2-7|-|TRBV28|-
CASSSGGGGEQYF
TGTGCCAGCAGCTCCGGAGGGGGAGGGGAGCAGTACTTC
>TRBJ2-1|few|TRBV7-7|TRBD1
CASSLGAGTAYNEQFF
TGTGCTAGCAGCTTAGGGGCCGGGACAGCCTACAATGAGCAGTTCTTC
>TRBJ1-4|once|TRBV6-6|TRBD1
CASSFGTGGRGEKLFF
TGTGCCAGCTCCTTTGGGACAGGGGGCAGAGGAGAAAAACTGTTTTTT
>TRBJ1-2|-|TRBV5-1|TRBD1
CASSSGQGNYGYTF
TGCGCCAGCAGCAGTGGACAGGGCAACTATGGCTACACCTTC
>TRBJ1-6|-|TRBV2|TRBD1
CASSTGTGADFYNSPLHF
TGTGCCAGCAGTACCGGGACAGGGGCCGATTTTTATAATTCACCCCTCCACTTT
>TRBJ2-7|few|TRBV9|TRBD2
CASSVTGTSGYEQYF
TGTGCCAGCAGCGTGACCGGGACTAGCGGATACGAGCAGTACTTC
>TRBJ1-1|-|TRBV5-1|TRBD1
CASSLVEGRQGAEAFF
TGCGCCAGCAGCTTGGTGGAGGGCAGACAGGGGGCTGAAGCTTTCTTT